The 32 T cell receptor beta chains given below trace back to one sample, sequenced in a study of blood T cell repertoires in COVID-19. The data were produced by immunoSEQ multiplex PCR, yet TCRdb's version contains in-frame clones alone and is incomplete. The profile shows about 280,000 clones, approximately 85% of them singletons. Sequencing used peripheral blood. These receptors were taken from a human donor in a cohort sampled during active COVID-19.

The chain uses TRBV7-8 and TRBJ1-5; perhaps TRBD1 as D (5 bases). The CDR3 is made up of 13 amino acids. Per the germline V gene, CDR1 is SGHVS and CDR2 is FQNEAQ. Trimming stripped 3 bases from V and 4 bases from J, with 7 bases between. DNA of the CDR3: TGTGCCAGCAGCTTCGGGGGGAATCAGCCCCAGCATTTT. It encodes CASSFGGNQPQHF.

The genes are TRBV18 and TRBJ1-2, with D unclear. There are 14 residues in the CDR3. Per the germline V gene, CDR1 is KGHSH and CDR2 is LQKENI. Trimming took 1 base from V and 2 from J, leaving 8 bases between them. The CDR3 DNA follows: TGTGCCAGCTCACCACTTAAGGAGAACTATGGCTACACCTTC. Translation gives CASSPLKENYGYTF.

The rearrangement links TRBV9 to TRBJ2-3; 10 nucleotides agree with TRBD1. Germline V gives CDR1 SGDLS, CDR2 YYNGEE. The junction had 8 bases not matched to a gene; V was cut back by 4 bases and J by 3 bases. The length of the CDR3 is 16 residues. The CDR3 here is CASSPRTGGLTDTQYF. In nucleotides, the CDR3 is TGTGCCAGCAGCCCGCGGACAGGGGGGTTAACAGATACGCAGTATTTT.

The chain uses TRBV24-1 and TRBJ1-2; 7 bases agree with TRBD1. This CDR3 contains 13 residues. V shed 5 bases and J 6 bases; nucleotides not matched to a gene: 5. Germline loops: CDR1 KGHDR, CDR2 SFDVKD. In nucleotides, the CDR3 is TGTGCCACCAGTGCCTCAGGGGGAGATGGCTACACCTTC. Translating gives CATSASGGDGYTF.

V usage is TRBV18 and J usage is TRBJ2-1; 9 nucleotides agree with TRBD2. V shed 3 bases, J shed 7 bases, and the junction held 7 bases outside the gene matches. The CDR3 loop spans 15 amino acids. Germline values: CDR1 KGHSH, CDR2 LQKENI. Here the CDR3 DNA reads TGTGCCAGCTCACCCTATAGCGGGAGTTTGAATGAGCAGTTCTTC. This translates into CASSPYSGSLNEQFF.

The chain combines TRBV3-1 (or the pseudogene TRBV3-2) with TRBJ1-4, with D perhaps matching TRBD1 (5 bases). This CDR3 is built from 13 residues. Germline CDR1 is LGHDT and CDR2 is YNNKEL (reference sequence). V was cut by 4 bases and J by 8 bases, with 11 bases left in between. In nucleotides, the CDR3 is TGTGCCAGCAGCCTGACCCGGGGGGAAAAACTGTTTTTT. It specifies CASSLTRGEKLFF.

The chain uses TRBV3-1 (or the pseudogene TRBV3-2) and TRBJ1-3; D is ambiguous. The CDR3 contains 15 residues. Trimming pared 1 base from V and 0 bases from J, leaving 7 bases between. CDR1 LGHDT and CDR2 YNNKEL come from the germline V gene (reference sequence). DNA for the CDR3: TGTGCCAGCAGCCAAGTAGTAGTCTCTGGAAACACCATATATTTT. Its protein product is CASSQVVVSGNTIYF.

The rearrangement links TRBV27 to TRBJ1-2; 8 nucleotides line up with TRBD1. J was trimmed by 2 bases and V by 6 bases; bases with no gene match: 14. CDR1 MNHEY and CDR2 SMNVEV come from the germline V gene (reference sequence). There are 17 residues in the CDR3. The CDR3 is CASSLRTGSAGNYGYTF. CDR3 sequence (DNA): TGTGCCAGCAGCCTACGGACAGGGAGTGCCGGCAACTATGGCTACACCTTC.

The chain has TRBV28 and TRBJ2-7; 7 bases match TRBD1. Germline trimming cut 10 bases from V and 3 bases from J; bases unmatched to any gene: 12. This CDR3 contains 14 residues. The germline V gene has CDR1 MDHEN and CDR2 SYDVKM. In DNA, the CDR3 is TGTGCCACCGGGGTAGGGGGCGTAGGCTACGAGCAGTACTTC. It specifies CATGVGGVGYEQYF. Together with reference TRBV28 and TRBJ2-7, the CDR3 gives the full variable domain: DVKVTQSSRYLVKRTGEKVFLECVQDMDHENMFWYRQDPGLGLRLIYFSYDVKMKEKGDIPEGYSVSREKKERFSLILESASTNQTSMYLCATGVGGVGYEQYFGPGTRLTVT.

This clone appeared once. The rearrangement links TRBV5-4 to TRBJ2-2; 8 bases agree with TRBD2. The germline V gene encodes CDR1 SGHNT and CDR2 YYREEE (reference sequence). The junction had 10 bases not matched to a gene; V was cut back by 4 bases and J by 5 bases. The CDR3 has 16 amino acids. This CDR3 reads CASSVMGGRRTGELFF. In DNA, the CDR3 is TGTGCCAGCAGCGTGATGGGCGGGAGGCGGACCGGGGAGCTGTTTTTT.

The chain couples TRBV6-1 to TRBJ1-2, with 8 bases identical to TRBD1. The germline V gene encodes CDR1 MNHNS and CDR2 SASEGT. The CDR3 has 13 residues. With 3 bases clipped from V and 8 bases from J, the junction kept 5 bases outside the gene matches. The CDR3 DNA reads as TGTGCCAGCAGTGACCAGACAGGGGACGGCTACACCTTC. Its protein product is CASSDQTGDGYTF.

V and J are TRBV6-5 and TRBJ1-2; D is perhaps TRBD1 (6 bases). The CDR3 runs to 14 residues. The germline V gene encodes CDR1 MNHEY and CDR2 SVGAGI. Trimming removed 5 bases from V and 7 bases from J, with 17 bases in between. CDR3 protein: CASSRPQGRSGYTF. The CDR3 bases are TGTGCCAGCAGTCGCCCTCAGGGGAGAAGTGGCTACACCTTC.

This clone was seen only a few times. The chain employs TRBV28 and TRBJ1-1; D unclear. V was trimmed by 1 base and J by 0 bases, leaving 15 bases between them. Germline-derived CDR1 and CDR2 are MDHEN and SYDVKM. The CDR3 sequence is 17 residues long. CDR3 sequence reads: CASSLFGKGGMNTEAFF. CDR3 DNA: TGTGCCAGCAGTTTATTCGGGAAGGGAGGCATGAACACTGAAGCTTTCTTT.

The CDR3 loop is CASSLGLNEKLFF. As DNA, the CDR3 is TGTGCCAGCAGCTTGGGCTTAAATGAAAAACTGTTTTTT. The rearrangement links TRBV7-2 to TRBJ1-4; no clear D. This CDR3 is 13 amino acids long. CDR1 SGHTA and CDR2 FQGNSA come from the germline V gene. V was trimmed by 3 bases and J by 5 bases, leaving 7 bases between them.

The genes are TRBV6-5 and TRBJ1-1; D unresolved. The CDR3 is made up of 14 amino acids. V was cut by 6 bases and J by 5 bases, with 16 bases left in between. CDR1 and CDR2 from the germline V gene are MNHEY and SVGAGI. CDR3 amino acids: CASRAQDFGTEAFF. The CDR3 coding sequence is TGTGCCAGCAGGGCCCAGGACTTTGGGACTGAAGCTTTCTTT.

The rearrangement links TRBV6-5 to TRBJ2-5, with 7 bases matching TRBD1. The CDR3 loop spans 13 amino acids. Germline V gene lookup returns CDR1 MNHEY and CDR2 SVGAGI. V was clipped by 6 bases and J by 2 bases; unmatched bases: 3. CDR3 in amino acids: CASSWDRQETQYF. The CDR3 region has the DNA TGTGCCAGCAGCTGGGACAGACAAGAGACCCAGTACTTC.

This clone came up a few times. The chain has TRBV6-6 and TRBJ1-5; 10 positions match TRBD1. The ends lost 7 bases at V and 4 bases at J; junction bases unmatched: 4. CDR1 MNHNY and CDR2 SVGAGI come from the germline V gene (reference sequence). The CDR3 contains 14 residues. CDR3 residues: CASKPGQGNQPQHF. The CDR3 bases are TGTGCCAGCAAACCGGGACAGGGGAATCAGCCCCAGCATTTT.

J is TRBJ2-7 and V is TRBV29-1, with D possibly matching TRBD1 (7 bases). V was cut by 7 bases and J by 6 bases, with 25 bases left in between. Germline V gene data show CDR1 as SQVTM and CDR2 as ANQGSEA. The CDR3 is 15 amino acids. The CDR3 coding sequence is TGCAGCGGACGCCTTCAGGCAGGGGGGTCCGGCGAGCAGTACTTC. Residues: CSGRLQAGGSGEQYF.

The chain uses TRBV18 and TRBJ2-1; a possible D gene is TRBD2 (5 bases). The V gene's germline CDR1 is KGHSH and CDR2 LQKENI. The CDR3 totals 21 residues. Trimming removed 4 bases from V and 0 bases from J, with 28 bases in between. CDR3 sequence reads: CASSLVSQFAPSSSSYNEQFF. The CDR3 region has the DNA TGTGCCAGCTCACTTGTCTCCCAATTCGCACCTAGCTCAAGCTCCTACAATGAGCAGTTCTTC. Full variable domain (remainder filled in from reference TRBV18 and TRBJ2-1): NAGVMQNPRHLVRRRGQEARLRCSPMKGHSHVYWYRQLPEEGLKFMVYLQKENIIDESGMPKERFSAEFPKEGPSILRIQQVVRGDSAAYFCASSLVSQFAPSSSSYNEQFFGPGTRLTVL.

The V gene is TRBV11-3, the J gene TRBJ2-7, with 7 bases lining up with TRBD1. V was pared by 3 bases and J by 6 bases, with 5 bases of the junction left unmatched. Germline V CDR1 and CDR2: SGHNT, YENEEA. The CDR3 has 13 residues. For the CDR3, the DNA is TGTGCCAGCAGCTTCGGGACAGTCGCCGAGCAGTACTTC. Translated: CASSFGTVAEQYF. Full variable domain (remainder filled in from reference TRBV11-3 and TRBJ2-7): EAGVVQSPRYKIIEKKQPVAFWCNPISGHNTLYWYLQNLGQGPELLIRYENEEAVDDSQLPKDRFSAERLKGVDSTLKIQPAELGDSAVYLCASSFGTVAEQYFGPGTRLTVT.

This chain links TRBV27 with TRBJ1-4; 7 bases align to TRBD1. From germline, CDR1 is MNHEY and CDR2 SMNVEV (reference sequence). J gave up 3 bases and V 0 bases, and 4 bases lay outside the gene matches. There are 16 residues in the CDR3. CDR3 protein: CASSLSKGAANEKLFF. The CDR3 bases are TGTGCCAGCAGTTTATCGAAGGGGGCTGCTAATGAAAAACTGTTTTTT.

The rearrangement links TRBV14 to TRBJ1-4, with TRBD1 matching over 11 bases. Germline CDR1 and CDR2: SGHDN and FVKESK. The trim removed 2 bases at V and 5 bases at J, leaving 4 bases unmatched. The CDR3 is 16 amino acids. In DNA, the CDR3 is TGTGCCAGCAGCCAACCTGGACAGGGGGCGAATGAAAAACTGTTTTTT. It encodes CASSQPGQGANEKLFF.

This clone has a single count. The chain joins TRBV5-1 to TRBJ1-4; maybe TRBD1 (5 bases). The CDR3 loop spans 13 amino acids. V lost 7 bases to trimming and J lost 5 bases, with 12 bases between them. Germline lookup yields CDR1 SGHRS and CDR2 YFSETQ. Written as DNA, the CDR3 is TGCGCCAGCCAGAGAGACAGCAATGAAAAACTGTTTTTT. Translated: CASQRDSNEKLFF.

The rearrangement joins TRBV6-5 to TRBJ2-1; TRBD2 matches at 10 bases. This CDR3 has 14 residues. From germline, CDR1 is MNHEY and CDR2 SVGAGI. V shed 5 bases, J shed 12 bases, and the junction held 10 bases outside the gene matches. The CDR3 sequence: CASSTGTSAPRQFF. CDR3 in DNA: TGTGCCAGCAGTACCGGGACTAGCGCCCCAAGGCAGTTCTTC.

This clone was observed a handful of times. The chain combines TRBV9 with TRBJ1-1, with D possibly TRBD1 on 5 matching bases. The CDR3 loop spans 17 amino acids. Deletions cut 0 bases from V and 0 bases from J, with 15 bases between. The germline V gene has CDR1 SGDLS and CDR2 YYNGEE. For the CDR3, the DNA is TGTGCCAGCAGCGTAGGCCCCCTGGACACCTTGAACACTGAAGCTTTCTTT. Translated: CASSVGPLDTLNTEAFF.

The V gene is TRBV24-1, the J gene TRBJ2-1, with TRBD2 matching over 8 bases. Germline assignment: CDR1 KGHDR and CDR2 SFDVKD. V dropped 0 bases and J dropped 5; count of bases not matched to a gene: 2. The CDR3 extends over 15 amino acids. In DNA form, the CDR3 reads TGTGCCACCAGTGATTTGGGGACTAGAAACAATGAGCAGTTCTTC. This translates into CATSDLGTRNNEQFF.

V and J are TRBV28 and TRBJ2-4, with D unresolved. V shed 5 bases and J shed 7 bases, with 9 bases lying between them. The CDR3 spans 12 residues. The germline CDR1 and CDR2 sequences are MDHEN and SYDVKM. The CDR3 coding sequence is TGTGCCAGCAGTCCCCTCGCGAACATTCAGTACTTC. As protein: CASSPLANIQYF.

The chain uses TRBV20-1 and TRBJ2-5; perhaps TRBD1 as D (5 bases). V was trimmed by 5 bases and J by 7 bases, leaving 8 bases between them. The CDR3 is 10 residues long. Per the germline V gene, CDR1 is DFQATT and CDR2 is SNEGSKA (reference sequence). Written as DNA, the CDR3 is TGCAGTGCTCATAGGGGGACCCAGTACTTC. Its translation: CSAHRGTQYF.

The rearrangement joins TRBV19 to TRBJ2-1, with 12 bases identical to TRBD2. The trim removed 7 bases at V and 6 bases at J, leaving 7 bases unmatched. The V gene's germline CDR1 is LNHDA and CDR2 SQIVND (reference sequence). The length of the CDR3 is 15 residues. The CDR3, as DNA: TGTGCCAGTAAGGAATCTAGCGGGAGGGCCAATGAGCAGTTCTTC. Amino acid sequence: CASKESSGRANEQFF. Combining the CDR3 with reference TRBV19 and TRBJ2-1 gives the whole variable domain DGGITQSPKYLFRKEGQNVTLSCEQNLNHDAMYWYRQDPGQGLRLIYYSQIVNDFQKGDIAEGYSVSREKKESFPLTVTSAQKNPTAFYLCASKESSGRANEQFFGPGTRLTVL.

This sequence joins TRBV4-2 and TRBJ1-2; D remains unclear. This CDR3 has 13 residues. V was clipped by 1 base and J by 9 bases, with 12 bases between them. Germline V CDR1 and CDR2: LGHNA, YNFKEQ. The CDR3 loop reads CASSQARGSSYTF. The CDR3 DNA follows: TGTGCCAGCAGCCAAGCTCGAGGATCAAGCTACACCTTC.

The chain carries TRBV5-1 and TRBJ2-1; D may be TRBD2 (6 bases). This CDR3 spans 14 amino acids. Germline V gene lookup returns CDR1 SGHRS and CDR2 YFSETQ. Trimming took off 6 bases at V and 4 bases at J, with 14 bases between the two ends. This CDR3 is CASTPGTVYNEQFF. DNA of the CDR3: TGCGCCAGCACTCCGGGGACTGTTTACAATGAGCAGTTCTTC.

The rearrangement links TRBV9 to TRBJ2-3; TRBD1 matches at 7 bases. The CDR3 spans 15 residues. In germline, CDR1 is SGDLS, CDR2 YYNGEE. Trimming at V came to 1 base and at J to 4 bases, leaving 6 bases not matched to a gene. The CDR3 nucleotides read TGTGCCAGCAGCGTAAGGCCAGGGGGATCAGATACGCAGTATTTT. Encoded protein: CASSVRPGGSDTQYF.